This T cell receptor (beta chain) appears in the sequencing data of a study of T-cell memory formation after mild COVID-19. Barcoded TCR alpha and TCR beta cDNA libraries with UMIs came from 5'RACE using constant-segment primers. TCRdb re-analysed the 5' RACE reads in MiXCR, keeping a single row per CDR3 protein. This sample carries about 560,000 distinct CDR3 sequences, roughly 17% of them seen once, and the ten largest clones take about 12%. V lost 0 bases to trimming and J lost 7 bases, with 7 bases between them. The CDR3 is 13 residues long. CDR1 and CDR2 (germline): LGHNA, YSLEER. J is TRBJ2-1 and V is TRBV4-3; no reliable D call. What was sequenced was PBMCs or a T cell subset sorted from them (not recorded which). The TCR originated in an adult woman who had mild COVID-19 (a few samples of this study predate the infection). Cell type and time point are not known. CDR3: CASSQEAGNEQFF. The CDR3 DNA sequence: TGCGCCAGCAGCCAAGAGGCCGGGAATGAGCAGTTCTTC.